The 21 T cell receptor beta chains reported below all come from one sample, sequenced in a study of cytomegalovirus exposure and HLA in healthy donors (dated by TCRdb to 2016 to 2017). The method behind the library was the immunoSEQ multiplex PCR assay. The multiplex PCR relied on a mix of 60 forward primers for TCR Vbeta segments and 13 reverse primers for TCR Jbeta segments. TCRdb limited this immuneACCESS table to in-frame rearrangements with V and J called. A share of clones is missing; checked studies link under half to unresolved V genes, and the rest is unexplained. The sample profile shows about 180,000 clones; 79% of them were found once. The ten largest make up roughly 0.64% of the sample. Sequenced sample: PBMCs. These receptors originate from a woman between 40 and 50 years old in good health and CMV-seronegative.

This clone was seen once. The rearrangement joins TRBV12-2 to TRBJ2-7; TRBD2, as called in the table, went unchecked against the DNA. TRBV12-2 is a recognized pseudogene. The CDR3 contains 14 residues. CDR3 nucleotide sequence: TGTGCAAGTCGCTTAGCGGAGATCCCCTACGAGCAGTACTTC. This gives the protein CASRLAEIPYEQYF.

The CDR3 region is CASSLESSGGYNEQFF. CDR3 in DNA: TGTGCCAGCAGCTTGGAATCTAGCGGCGGTTACAATGAGCAGTTCTTC. The chain has TRBV5-5 and TRBJ2-1, with 7 bases lining up with TRBD2. Germline assignment: CDR1 SGHKS and CDR2 YYEKEE (reference sequence). V lost 0 bases and J lost 4; bases outside the gene matches: 7. The CDR3 has 16 residues.

The CDR3 nucleotides are TGTGCCAGCAACCCCGGACTAGGGTACGAGCAGTACTTC. Encoded protein: CASNPGLGYEQYF. The chain combines TRBV7-2 with TRBJ2-7, with TRBD2 matching 7 bases. Unmatched junction bases numbered 7, after V lost 7 bases and J lost 4 bases. CDR1 and CDR2 (germline): SGHTA, FQGNSA. This CDR3 has 13 residues.

This chain connects TRBV4-1 to TRBJ2-5; D call uncertain. Germline V lookup: CDR1 MGHRA, CDR2 YSYEKL. The CDR3 is made up of 14 amino acids. V was shortened by 4 bases and J by 0 bases, with 9 bases between the two germline ends. CDR3 nucleotides: TGCGCCAGCAGCCCGGTCCTATACCAAGAGACCCAGTACTTC. Encoded protein: CASSPVLYQETQYF.

The V gene is TRBV25-1, the J gene TRBJ2-7; TRBD1 agrees at 10 bases. Germline assignment: CDR1 MGHDK and CDR2 SYGVNS. After removal of 4 bases from V and 2 bases from J, the junction contained 5 bases not matched to a gene. The CDR3 is 15 amino acids. CDR3 in amino acids: CASSGEDRGAYEQYF. The CDR3 nucleotides are TGTGCCAGCAGTGGGGAGGACAGGGGGGCCTACGAGCAGTACTTC.

The J gene is TRBJ2-7, the V gene TRBV28, with TRBD2 as a possible D gene (5 bases). The length of the CDR3 is 16 residues. Trimming left V 2 bases short and J 0 bases short, with 14 bases between. Germline lookup yields CDR1 MDHEN and CDR2 SYDVKM. The CDR3 sequence: CASSLAGGLSSYEQYF. The CDR3 nucleotides read TGTGCCAGCAGTTTAGCAGGCGGGCTAAGCTCCTACGAGCAGTACTTC.

V and J are TRBV18 and TRBJ2-6; D not certain. Germline V CDR1 and CDR2: KGHSH, LQKENI. Trimming shortened V by 6 bases and J by 0 bases, and 3 bases separated the two germline ends. The length of the CDR3 is 13 residues. In DNA form, the CDR3 reads TGTGCCAGCTCCCTCTCTGGGGCCAACGTCCTGACTTTC. This translates into CASSLSGANVLTF.

The V gene is TRBV28, the J gene TRBJ2-2; TRBD1 aligns across 12 bases. This CDR3 has 15 residues. V was pared by 3 bases and J by 5 bases, with 1 base of the junction left unmatched. Germline loops: CDR1 MDHEN, CDR2 SYDVKM. CDR3 in amino acids: CASSLGQGATGELFF. DNA for the CDR3: TGTGCCAGCAGTTTGGGACAGGGGGCAACCGGGGAGCTGTTTTTT.

The gene calls are TRBV7-8 and TRBJ2-5; TRBD2 matches at 7 bases. The J call is in doubt because the DNA end fits TRBJ2-7 better. The CDR3 covers 14 residues. Germline-derived CDR1 and CDR2 are SGHVS and FQNEAQ. CDR3 loop: CASSPGRGPYEQYF. DNA of the CDR3: TGTGCCAGCAGCCCAGGGAGGGGTCCCTACGAGCAGTACTTC.

A few counts support this clone. This chain connects TRBV4-3 to TRBJ1-2, with D possibly TRBD1 on 5 matching bases. Between the trimmed V and J ends, which lost 6 bases and 2 bases, there was a span of 16 bases. The CDR3 sequence is 15 residues long. The germline CDR1 and CDR2 sequences are LGHNA and YSLEER. The CDR3 loop reads CASSPRQLYNYGYTF. CDR3 bases: TGCGCCAGCAGTCCAAGACAGCTCTACAACTATGGCTACACCTTC.

This sequence joins TRBV9 and TRBJ2-1, with TRBD2 matching over 11 bases. The ends lost 6 bases at V and 3 bases at J; junction bases unmatched: 5. CDR1 and CDR2 (germline): SGDLS, YYNGEE. The CDR3 consists of 15 residues. The CDR3 here is CASTPGLADYNEQFF. The DNA of the CDR3 is TGTGCCAGCACTCCGGGACTAGCGGACTACAATGAGCAGTTCTTC.

A few counts support this clone. The V and J genes are TRBV5-1 and TRBJ2-2; 10 positions match TRBD2. CDR3 length equals 16 residues. CDR1 SGHRS and CDR2 YFSETQ come from the germline V gene. The V segment lost 0 bases and the J segment 4 bases; nucleotides outside the gene matches: 3. The CDR3, as DNA: TGCGCCAGCAGCTTGGATGCTAGCGGGGGCACCGGGGAGCTGTTTTTT. Protein: CASSLDASGGTGELFF.

The rearrangement uses TRBV29-1 and TRBJ1-2, with D possibly TRBD1 on 5 matching bases. From germline, CDR1 is SQVTM and CDR2 ANQGSEA. The CDR3 runs 17 residues. V was cut by 3 bases and J by 7 bases, with 27 bases left in between. The DNA of the CDR3 is TGCAGCGTTGACACTACTGAGCCGGGACGGAGGGTGGGTGGCTACACCTTC. Encoded protein: CSVDTTEPGRRVGGYTF. Drawing the rest from reference TRBV29-1 and TRBJ1-2, the complete variable domain is SAVISQKPSRDICQRGTSLTIQCQVDSQVTMMFWYRQQPGQSLTLIATANQGSEATYESGFVIDKFPISRPNLTFSTLTVSNMSPEDSSIYLCSVDTTEPGRRVGGYTFGSGTRLTVV.

V gene TRBV27 combines with J gene TRBJ2-7, with D hard to call. The V gene lost 4 bases and the J gene lost 2 bases, with 12 bases spanning the gap. The CDR3 consists of 14 residues. The germline V gene encodes CDR1 MNHEY and CDR2 SMNVEV (reference sequence). Here the CDR3 reads CASSSDKSPYEQYF. The CDR3 nucleotides read TGTGCCAGCAGTTCAGACAAGAGCCCCTACGAGCAGTACTTC.

This clone was picked up one time. The chain links TRBV2 to TRBJ1-1; D is unclear. Trimming stripped 2 bases from V and 7 bases from J, with 8 bases between. This CDR3 comprises 12 residues. Germline lookup yields CDR1 SNHLY and CDR2 FYNNEI. The CDR3 nucleotides are TGTGCCAGCAGTGAATACTGGAGTGAAGCTTTCTTT. Protein sequence: CASSEYWSEAFF.

This clone was picked up a small number of times. This chain uses TRBV4-1 with TRBJ1-3; possibly TRBD1 for D (6 bases). The CDR3 has 16 residues. V was shortened by 0 bases and J by 6 bases, with 15 bases between the two germline ends. Germline V CDR1 and CDR2: MGHRA, YSYEKL. In nucleotides, the CDR3 is TGCGCCAGCAGCCAAGAAAGAGCAACAGGGCTAAACACCATATATTTT. It encodes CASSQERATGLNTIYF.

The CDR3 here is CASSGANEKLFF. The CDR3 DNA reads as TGTGCCAGCAGTGGAGCTAATGAAAAACTGTTTTTT. The gene calls are TRBV28 and TRBJ1-4; D is ambiguous. CDR1 and CDR2 from the germline V gene are MDHEN and SYDVKM. Trimming left V 5 bases short and J 3 bases short, with 4 bases between. This CDR3 region has 12 residues.

Notes on this clone: Other DNA sequences of this sample code for an identical CDR3. The chain recombines TRBV5-1 with TRBJ1-1, with D possibly matching TRBD1 (6 bases). The germline V gene has CDR1 SGHRS and CDR2 YFSETQ. This CDR3 spans 15 amino acids. V was clipped by 0 bases and J by 0 bases, with 9 bases between them. In nucleotides, the CDR3 is TGCGCCAGCAGCTTGGGGCAGGGGATGAACACTGAAGCTTTCTTT. It codes for CASSLGQGMNTEAFF. Based on the CDR3 plus reference TRBV5-1 and TRBJ1-1, the full variable domain is KAGVTQTPRYLIKTRGQQVTLSCSPISGHRSVSWYQQTPGQGLQFLFEYFSETQRNKGNFPGRFSGRQFSNSRSEMNVSTLELGDSALYLCASSLGQGMNTEAFFGQGTRLTVV.

The rearrangement joins TRBV6-1 to TRBJ2-5; D is unresolved. The DNA end is more similar to TRBJ2-7, so the J call may be wrong. The CDR3 contains 14 residues. Germline loops: CDR1 MNHNS, CDR2 SASEGT. DNA for the CDR3: TGTGCCAGCAGTGAAGTGGTTGTGAGAGGCGAGCAGTACTTC. It is translated as CASSEVVVRGEQYF.

The chain has TRBV7-6 and TRBJ2-3; 8 nucleotides agree with TRBD1. J gave up 3 bases and V 5 bases, and 7 bases lay outside the gene matches. CDR3 length equals 15 residues. Germline loops: CDR1 SGHVS, CDR2 FNYEAQ. In nucleotides, the CDR3 is TGTGCCAGCAGCCCCGGACAGGGTCAAACAGATACGCAGTATTTT. Amino acid sequence: CASSPGQGQTDTQYF.

CDR3 region: CAGRQGQWDGYTF. Here the CDR3 DNA reads TGTGCCGGCCGACAGGGCCAGTGGGATGGCTACACCTTC. V is TRBV2 and J is TRBJ1-2, with 7 nucleotides matching TRBD1. The ends lost 11 bases at V and 6 bases at J; junction bases unmatched: 12. Germline-derived CDR1 and CDR2 are SNHLY and FYNNEI. CDR3 length: 13 residues.